This passage covers 20 T cell receptor beta chains from one sample sequenced in a study of T-cell memory formation after mild COVID-19. TCRdb recomputed calls from the 5' RACE reads with MiXCR, one row per CDR3 protein. In the table there are approximately 290,000 distinct CDR3 sequences, roughly 21% of which are singletons. The specimen sequenced was PBMCs or a T cell subset sorted from them (not recorded which). The origin of the receptors is a man younger than 35 who had mild COVID-19 (a few samples of this study predate the infection). Cell type and time point are not known.

J is TRBJ1-5 and V is TRBV6-2 or TRBV6-3; D not certain. This CDR3 spans 14 amino acids. The germline CDR1 and CDR2 sequences are MNHEY and SVGEGT. V was pared by 2 bases and J by 4 bases, with 9 bases between. CDR3 protein: CASSYGYGNQPQHF. The CDR3 DNA reads as TGTGCCAGCAGTTACGGTTACGGTAATCAGCCCCAGCATTTT.

This clonotype has a count of ten or more. The CDR3 loop reads CSVSHSGWLGNEQFF. CDR3 in DNA: TGCAGCGTCTCCCATTCGGGTTGGCTGGGGAATGAGCAGTTCTTC. The V and J genes are TRBV29-1 and TRBJ2-1; the D is unclear. In germline, CDR1 is SQVTM, CDR2 ANQGSEA. Trimming took 6 bases from V and 7 from J, leaving 22 bases between them. The CDR3 spans 15 residues.

This clonotype was recorded a few times. The chain links TRBV7-2 to TRBJ2-3; a weak D match, TRBD1 (5 bases). This CDR3 comprises 15 residues. Germline CDR1 SGHTA, CDR2 FQGNSA. Deletions cut 1 base from V and 2 bases from J, with 10 bases between. The CDR3 sequence: CASSLGQTLTDTQYF. In DNA, the CDR3 is TGTGCCAGCAGCTTAGGACAGACTCTCACAGATACGCAGTATTTT. The full variable domain, its missing parts supplied by reference TRBV7-2 and TRBJ2-3, is GAGVSQSPSNKVTEKGKDVELRCDPISGHTALYWYRQSLGQGLEFLIYFQGNSAPDKSGLPSDRFSAERTGGSVSTLTIQRTQQEDSAVYLCASSLGQTLTDTQYFGPGTRLTVL.

There are a few counts of this clonotype. The chain combines TRBV20-1 with TRBJ1-4; a possible D gene is TRBD1 (6 bases). Germline CDR1 reads DFQATT; CDR2 reads SNEGSKA (reference sequence). This CDR3 contains 14 residues. Trimming took off 5 bases at V and 11 bases at J, with 21 bases between the two ends. CDR3 amino acids: CSAGGWGTQGKLFF. CDR3 bases: TGCAGTGCTGGAGGGTGGGGGACCCAGGGGAAACTGTTTTTT.

This clonotype was seen a few times. J is TRBJ2-1 and V is TRBV7-6; 10 bases are shared with TRBD1. Germline V lookup: CDR1 SGHVS, CDR2 FNYEAQ. The CDR3 is 14 amino acids. Trimming cost V 3 bases and J 6 bases; bases outside gene matches: 2. The CDR3 region is CASSFWTGGNEQFF. The CDR3 nucleotides read TGTGCCAGCAGCTTTTGGACAGGGGGCAATGAGCAGTTCTTC. The complete variable domain, with remaining parts taken from reference TRBV7-6 and TRBJ2-1, reads GAGVSQSPRYKVTKRGQDVALRCDPISGHVSLYWYRQALGQGPEFLTYFNYEAQQDKSGLPNDRFSAERPEGSISTLTIQRTEQRDSAMYRCASSFWTGGNEQFFGPGTRLTVL.

The chain links TRBV4-2 to TRBJ2-5; TRBD2 might be the D (6 bases). The CDR3 is made up of 14 amino acids. Trimming took off 0 bases at V and 2 bases at J, with 7 bases between the two ends. From germline, CDR1 is LGHNA and CDR2 YNFKEQ. CDR3 sequence (DNA): TGTGCCAGCAGCCAAGACCGGGAGCAAGAGACCCAGTACTTC. Residues: CASSQDREQETQYF.

This clonotype was seen only a few times. The V call is TRBV4-3, the J call TRBJ2-5, with D possibly TRBD1 on 5 matching bases. The CDR3 consists of 15 residues. Trimming took 0 bases from V and 2 from J, leaving 10 bases between them. The germline gives CDR1 LGHNA, CDR2 YSLEER. CDR3 in DNA: TGCGCCAGCAGCCAAGAGTGGCAGGGTCAAGAGACCCAGTACTTC. This codes for CASSQEWQGQETQYF.

V usage is TRBV25-1 and J usage is TRBJ2-1; D perhaps matches TRBD2 (5 bases). The CDR3 is 15 residues long. Germline loops: CDR1 MGHDK, CDR2 SYGVNS. V shed 5 bases and J shed 2 bases, with 13 bases lying between them. The CDR3 is CASSPYRGTYNEQFF. The CDR3 nucleotides read TGTGCCAGCAGTCCCTACCGAGGGACCTACAATGAGCAGTTCTTC.

This clonotype has more than one count but fewer than ten. This chain connects TRBV7-9 to TRBJ2-1; 13 bases are shared with TRBD2. Trimming cost V 5 bases and J 6 bases; bases outside gene matches: 4. This CDR3 is 15 amino acids long. Looked up from germline, CDR1 is SEHNR and CDR2 is FQNEAQ (reference sequence). As DNA, the CDR3 is TGTGCCAGCAGCAGACTAGCGGGGGGATTCAATGAGCAGTTCTTC. The encoded protein is CASSRLAGGFNEQFF.

The chain combines TRBV9 with TRBJ2-3; 7 bases agree with TRBD2. The CDR3 is 15 residues long. Germline V lookup: CDR1 SGDLS, CDR2 YYNGEE. V was clipped by 3 bases and J by 2 bases; unmatched bases: 6. Written as DNA, the CDR3 is TGTGCCAGCAGCGAGCGGGGCCACCACACAGATACGCAGTATTTT. Translated, it gives CASSERGHHTDTQYF. The full variable domain, with the rest looked up from reference TRBV9 and TRBJ2-3, is DSGVTQTPKHLITATGQRVTLRCSPRSGDLSVYWYQQSLDQGLQFLIQYYNGEERAKGNILERFSAQQFPDLHSELNLSSLELGDSALYFCASSERGHHTDTQYFGPGTRLTVL.

This clonotype was counted between two and nine times. The rearrangement links TRBV7-2 to TRBJ2-3; D is possibly TRBD1 (6 bases). The CDR3 is 13 residues long. The V end lost 8 bases, the J end lost 10 bases, and 19 bases lay between the germline ends. CDR1 and CDR2 from the germline V gene are SGHTA and FQGNSA. The CDR3 nucleotides are TGTGCCAGCCTAGCTTACCAGGGGTTAGCGCAGTATTTT. Protein sequence: CASLAYQGLAQYF.

This clonotype was detected a few times. A read error may account for a junction end that differs from germline. The V gene is TRBV7-7, the J gene TRBJ2-5; D could derive from TRBD1 or TRBD2 (5 bases each). This CDR3 has 15 amino acids. Germline V gene sequence: CDR1 SSHAT, CDR2 FNYEAQ (reference sequence). CDR3 residues: CASSLTPGTKETQYF. The CDR3 nucleotides read TGTGCTAGCAGCTTAACGCCCGGGACCAAAGAGACCCAGTACTTC.

This clonotype was recorded at least ten times. The rearrangement links TRBV12-3 or TRBV12-4 to TRBJ2-1; 12 positions agree with TRBD2. The CDR3 has 19 residues. Losses at the gene ends were 3 bases for V and 1 base for J; bases not matched to a gene: 10. The CDR3 DNA reads as TGTGCCAGCAGTTTCGCTAGCGGGGGGGTATATTATTCCTACAATGAGCAGTTCTTC. Residues: CASSFASGGVYYSYNEQFF.

V is TRBV5-8 and J is TRBJ1-5; no firm D call. Germline values: CDR1 SGHTS, CDR2 YDEGEE. V lost 2 bases and J 9 bases, leaving 9 bases between the germline ends. CDR3 length equals 12 residues. The CDR3 reads CASSFLGGPQHF. CDR3 DNA sequence: TGTGCCAGCAGCTTCCTGGGAGGGCCCCAGCATTTT.

This clonotype was seen more than once but under ten times. This chain connects TRBV9 to TRBJ2-7, with 7 bases fitting TRBD1. Germline assignment: CDR1 SGDLS and CDR2 YYNGEE. The J segment lost 2 bases and the V segment lost 3 bases, leaving 8 bases of the junction unmatched. This CDR3 is 15 amino acids long. DNA of the CDR3: TGTGCCAGCAGCGCGACACAGGGGCCAGCCTACGAGCAGTACTTC. Encoded protein: CASSATQGPAYEQYF.

The chain joins TRBV6-1 to TRBJ2-1; D gene uncertain. The germline CDR1 and CDR2 sequences are MNHNS and SASEGT. The CDR3 is 13 amino acids. The V end lost 2 bases, the J end lost 5 bases, and 7 bases lay between the germline ends. This CDR3 is CASSEKTDNEQFF. In DNA form, the CDR3 reads TGTGCCAGCAGTGAAAAGACGGACAATGAGCAGTTCTTC.

This chain joins TRBV5-6 and TRBJ2-1, with D possibly being TRBD1 (6 bases). Germline V gene data show CDR1 as SGHDT and CDR2 as YYEEEE. The CDR3 runs to 13 residues. Deletions cut 7 bases from V and 5 bases from J, with 13 bases between. The CDR3 nucleotides are TGTGCCAGCTCCAGGGGCGGGCACAATGAGCAGTTCTTC. Its protein product is CASSRGGHNEQFF.

This clonotype was seen only a few times. The chain combines TRBV7-2 with TRBJ1-1; D is ambiguous. The CDR3 contains 14 residues. V lost 5 bases, J lost 7 bases, and 17 bases lay in between. The germline V gene encodes CDR1 SGHTA and CDR2 FQGNSA. CDR3 nucleotides: TGTGCCAGCAGCCCTGACGGTTCTGGTAGTGAAGCTTTCTTT. This translates into CASSPDGSGSEAFF.

The chain employs TRBV19 and TRBJ1-2, with 7 bases aligning to TRBD1. This CDR3 has 16 amino acids. Germline CDR1 reads LNHDA; CDR2 reads SQIVND (reference sequence). J was trimmed by 4 bases and V by 6 bases; bases with no gene match: 14. CDR3 nucleotide sequence: TGTGCCAGTAGCAAGGTCCACGGACAGGCCTCCTATGGCTACACCTTC. Residues: CASSKVHGQASYGYTF.

The rearrangement joins TRBV28 to TRBJ2-7, with TRBD1 identical over 8 bases. The J segment lost 3 bases and the V segment lost 4 bases, leaving 5 bases of the junction unmatched. The CDR3 totals 14 residues. Germline V gives CDR1 MDHEN, CDR2 SYDVKM. The CDR3 is CASSSETGGYEQYV. DNA for the CDR3: TGTGCCAGCAGTTCAGAAACAGGGGGCTACGAGCAGTACGTC.